This T cell receptor beta chain was obtained from a study of identical twins (dated by TCRdb to 2015 to 2016). In the study overall: To test whether fetal clonotypes persist, the study used deep sequencing on TCR alpha and beta repertoires from monozygotic twins, unrelated adults of various ages, and cord blood. Replicate twin experiments were performed at different times using different library preparation protocols to rule out contamination. Findings and caveats that apply to the study as a whole: Out-of-frame TCR alpha sharing in monozygotic twins was systematically underestimated by recombination models, whereas sharing between unrelated individuals was in agreement with the recombination models. Conclusions relied on cross-sectional statistical analysis, since the same donors could not be followed over many years. Zero-insertion analyses could be partly confounded by invariant T cells such as MAIT and iNKT, though diverse VJ usage argued against such confounding for most clonotypes. Excess twin sharing in beta out-of-frame sequences was weaker because fewer shared sequences lowered the signal-to-noise ratio. Compared with coincidental sharing between unrelated individuals, out-of-frame TCR alpha sequences shared between twins had an excess of sequences with low generation probability. Abundant cord blood beta clonotypes had fewer insertions, young adult naive repertoires showed a similar but weaker trend, and memory repertoires showed no such trend.

The library was made by 5' RACE. The sample was run on an Illumina HiSeq 2000. Template switching introduced a universal primer binding site; the final cDNA contained a unique molecular identifier, enabling accurate counting of TCR cDNA molecules. Specific primers in the conserved constant-segment region were used to synthesize first-strand cDNA for the TCR alpha and beta chains. To control for contamination, each cDNA library was double barcoded with a SMART-Mk sample barcode plus Illumina barcodes. TruSeq adapter sequences and Illumina sample barcodes were added in two successive PCR steps. TCR alpha and beta cDNA libraries were sequenced on the Illumina HiSeq platform with custom primers. Per the authors' processing: Unique molecular identifiers were extracted from raw reads with MiGEC, and CDR3 positions were determined with MiXCR. For each individual, recombination models were inferred using an EM algorithm with the repgenHMM and IGoR tools. The tcR package in R was used for shared clonotype analysis, with sharing normalized by the product of cloneset sizes. To study raw recombination without the effects of thymic and clonal selection, out-of-frame nonproductive sequences were analyzed. TCRdb ran its own pipeline on the public reads, namely fastp trimming at Q25 and MiXCR clone calling, and kept in-frame beta chains. Each CDR3 protein appears once, grouped with its most common genes and DNA. TCRdb, rather than the study authors, made the V and J calls. In all, the sample holds roughly 1.6 million distinct CDR3 sequences, and about 32% of those were seen once. The top ten hold roughly 0.3% of the sample.

The CDR3 numbers 16 residues from cysteine through phenylalanine. Just the 48-base CDR3 DNA is kept, in frame starting at base 1. Here V drops 0 bases and J drops 2 bases, and the junction holds 7 bases not matched to any gene. Looking up the germline V gene (reference sequence) yields CDR1 DFQATT and CDR2 SNEGSKA. Every donor in the study was a healthy Caucasian. As concerns this clonotype: It lacks a known antigen. Within one base of it there is no much larger clone, and no base qualities were kept.

Sample: cord blood. This receptor chain uses TRBV20-1 and TRBJ2-7; TRBD2 aligns with 10 central bases. This clonotype originated in a newborn girl in good health. CDR3 region: CSARDIAGGGAYEQYF. The DNA sequence is TGCAGTGCTAGAGACATAGCGGGAGGTGGGGCCTACGAGCAGTACTTC.